The rows below give T cell receptor beta chains drawn from one sample of a study of human T cells and chemical hapten exposure. MiXCR, applied by TCRdb to the RACE reads, yields one record per CDR3 protein. Seen here are under 450,000 distinct CDR3 sequences, under 6.5% observed once, and the top ten hold about 5.4%. Sequencing used whole blood, obtained in connection with sensitization to the hapten diphenylcyclopropenone (DPC). Source of these receptors: a woman aged 18-35 years with alopecia areata. Some clones in this sample may be carry-over from other donors' samples. CDR3s include the opening cysteine and the closing phenylalanine or tryptophan. The order of the fields is V gene, J gene, clone size, D gene, CDR3 DNA, CDR3 protein. D genes are given only for firm matches. Rows give clone size only sometimes, using once, few, many, or a class for an expanded clone.

>TRBV20-1|TRBJ2-3|few|NA
TGCAGTGCTTTCAGGGGTGAGGGCCCAGATACGCAGTATTTT
CSAFRGEGPDTQYF
>TRBV12-3/TRBV12-4|TRBJ2-1|many|TRBD2
TGTGCCAGCAGTTCCACTCGGCGGGGGGGGAACTACAATGAGCAGTTCTTC
CASSSTRRGGNYNEQFF
>TRBV6-5|TRBJ2-7|many|TRBD1
TGTGCCAGCAGTTACTTCCAGGGGGCCTACGAGCAGTACTTC
CASSYFQGAYEQYF
>TRBV12-3/TRBV12-4|TRBJ2-3|few|NA
TGTGCCAGCACTCTAGATGGGACAGATACGCAGTATTTT
CASTLDGTDTQYF
>TRBV7-2|TRBJ2-7|NA|TRBD1
TGTGCCAGCAGCTTATTTAGCCTGCAGGGGGCGTCTCGGGCGCAGTACTTC
CASSLFSLQGASRAQYF
>TRBV7-8|TRBJ2-1|NA|TRBD2
TGTGCCAGCAGCCCGTATCGAGCGGGGGGCCGATACAATGAGCAGTTCTTC
CASSPYRAGGRYNEQFF
>TRBV29-1|TRBJ2-5|NA|NA
TGCAGCGTTGAAGGGGCCCAGGGACAAGAGACCCAGTACTTC
CSVEGAQGQETQYF
>TRBV29-1|TRBJ2-3|many|TRBD2
TGCAGCGTCGGAACTAGCGGCACAGATACGCAGTATTTT
CSVGTSGTDTQYF
>TRBV20-1|TRBJ2-3|NA|NA
TGCAGTGCTACAAGGGGTGTAGATACGCAGTATTTT
CSATRGVDTQYF
>TRBV5-1|TRBJ2-7|few|TRBD1
TGCGCCAGCGCCGCCGGGCTCCCTCCGGGACAGGGGTACGAGCAGTACTTC
CASAAGLPPGQGYEQYF
>TRBV20-1|TRBJ1-2|many|TRBD1
TGCAGTGCCGGTGGGACAGGGTCTCCCTATGGCTACACCTTC
CSAGGTGSPYGYTF
>TRBV12-3/TRBV12-4|TRBJ2-7|NA|TRBD2
TGTGCCAGCAGTTCTCAGGCGGGGGTCAGCGAGCAGTACTTC
CASSSQAGVSEQYF
>TRBV6-1|TRBJ2-3|many|TRBD2
TGTGCCAGCACTCTCCAAGGAGGTAGCGGGGGGGTCACAGATACGCAGTATTTT
CASTLQGGSGGVTDTQYF
>TRBV9|TRBJ1-1|NA|NA
TGTGCCAGCAGCGTAGCTGATTTGGGGACTGAAGCTTTCTTT
CASSVADLGTEAFF
>TRBV15|TRBJ2-1|few|NA
TGTGCCACCAGCAGAGATCGAGATCATCAGTTCTTC
CATSRDRDHQFF
>TRBV5-1|TRBJ2-6|few|NA
TGCGCCAGCAGTGTTGGTGGGCGAGGGGCCAACGTCCTGACTTTC
CASSVGGRGANVLTF
>TRBV6-5|TRBJ1-2|many|TRBD1
TGTGCCAGCAGGACACAGGGGAACAACTATGGCTACACCTTC
CASRTQGNNYGYTF
>TRBV12-3/TRBV12-4|TRBJ1-2|many|NA
TGTGCCAGCAGTTCTGTATTCTATGGCTACACCTTC
CASSSVFYGYTF
>TRBV10-3|TRBJ1-1|NA|TRBD1
TGTGCCATCAGTGAGGGGACAGGGGGCGCGAGGACTGAAGCTTTCTTT
CAISEGTGGARTEAFF
>TRBV16|TRBJ1-5|many|NA
TGTGCCAGCAGCCTACACGGGGCCCATCAGCCCCAGCATTTT
CASSLHGAHQPQHF
>TRBV7-9|TRBJ1-4|many|TRBD1
TGTGCCAGTCAACCTGTCCACGCAGGGGGCGGTGAAAAACTGTTTTTT
CASQPVHAGGGEKLFF
>TRBV6-1|TRBJ1-5|many|NA
TGTGCCAGCATTACGACAGGAGGAAACAATCAGCCCCAGCATTTT
CASITTGGNNQPQHF
>TRBV10-3|TRBJ1-5|many|NA
TGTGCCATCAGTGGGGGCCAAAGTAATCAGCCCCAGCATTTT
CAISGGQSNQPQHF
>TRBV21-1|TRBJ1-5|many|NA
TGTGCCAGCAGACCTACCCAGCCCCAGCATTTT
CASRPTQPQHF
>TRBV29-1|TRBJ1-1|many|NA
TGCAGCGTTAGGCAGGGGACGAACACTGAAGCTTTCTTT
CSVRQGTNTEAFF
>TRBV15|TRBJ2-7|NA|NA
TGTGCCACCAGCAGTGATGGGGGGTACGAGCAGTACTTC
CATSSDGGYEQYF
>TRBV6-5|TRBJ2-7|NA|TRBD1
TGTGCCAGCAGTCCTCCAGGACAGGACGAGCAGTACTTC
CASSPPGQDEQYF
>TRBV4-3|TRBJ1-5|many|TRBD1
TGCGCCAGCAGCCAAGATAGGGGGACAGGGGTTCAGCCCCAGCATTTT
CASSQDRGTGVQPQHF
>TRBV6-5|TRBJ1-1|NA|NA
TGTGCCAGCAGCCCAAGGGTGAATGAAGCTTTCTTT
CASSPRVNEAFF
>TRBV12-5|TRBJ1-5|many|NA
TGTGCTAGTGGTTTTCGCTTTGCCCTTCAAGGACAGATTAGCAATCAGCCCCAGCATTTT
CASGFRFALQGQISNQPQHF
>TRBV10-3|TRBJ1-3|NA|NA
TGTGCCATCAGTGAGTCGTTTCAGGGAGAAGCTGGAAACACCATATATTTT
CAISESFQGEAGNTIYF
>TRBV3-1|TRBJ2-1|NA|TRBD1
TGTGCCAGCAGCCGACAGGGGGCTAATGAGCAGTTCTTC
CASSRQGANEQFF
>TRBV7-2|TRBJ1-6|NA|NA
TGTGCCAGCACCGTAGGGGGACTAAGTAGTTCACCCCTCCACTTT
CASTVGGLSSSPLHF
>TRBV5-6|TRBJ1-1|many|NA
TGTGCCAGCGGATTAACTGGGTTGACCAGGGGTATGGCTGAAGCTTTCTTT
CASGLTGLTRGMAEAFF
>TRBV18|TRBJ1-2|many|TRBD1
TGTGCCAGCTCACCACAGGGACAGGGAAATGGCTACACCTTC
CASSPQGQGNGYTF
>TRBV4-2|TRBJ1-4|many|NA
TGTGCCAGCAGCCGGGACCTCAAGAAACTGTTTTTT
CASSRDLKKLFF
>TRBV20-1|TRBJ2-1|few|NA
TGCAGTGCTGAGGGATACAATGAGCAGTTCTTC
CSAEGYNEQFF
>TRBV4-2|TRBJ1-4|many|NA
TGTGCCAGCAGCCCGTGGGTCGGTGAAAAACTGTTTTTT
CASSPWVGEKLFF
>TRBV7-2|TRBJ1-4|many|NA
TGTGCCAGCAGCTTAGAAGGTGGGGATGAAAAACTGTTTTTT
CASSLEGGDEKLFF
>TRBV18|TRBJ1-2|many|TRBD1
TGTGCCAGCTCATCATCTCCGGGACAGGGAAACGGCTACACCTTC
CASSSSPGQGNGYTF
>TRBV12-3/TRBV12-4|TRBJ1-5|few|NA
TGTGCCAGCAGTGGGGGCTCCAGCAATCAGCCCCAGCATTTT
CASSGGSSNQPQHF
>TRBV5-6|TRBJ1-5|few|NA
TGTGCCAGCAGCTTGTACCCAGGGTCCAGGCAGCCCCAGCATTTT
CASSLYPGSRQPQHF
>TRBV10-3|TRBJ2-3|many|NA
TGTGCCATCAGTGATGTGCAGGGCCCAGATACGCAGTATTTT
CAISDVQGPDTQYF
>TRBV7-9|TRBJ2-3|NA|NA
TGTGCCAGCAGCTTAAAGTGGAATTTCACAGATACGCAGTATTTT
CASSLKWNFTDTQYF
>TRBV6-6|TRBJ2-3|NA|NA
TGTGCCAGCAGACCTTGGGAGTACCCAGATACGCAGTATTTT
CASRPWEYPDTQYF
>TRBV18|TRBJ2-5|NA|TRBD1
TGTGCCAGCTCACCGAGACAGGGGGACCAAGAGACCCAGTACTTC
CASSPRQGDQETQYF
>TRBV24-1|TRBJ1-2|many|NA
TGTGCCACCAGTGAAGCAGGGTCGTATGGCTACACCTTC
CATSEAGSYGYTF
>TRBV7-2|TRBJ2-2|NA|NA
TGTGCCAGCACCCGAGGACTGAACACCGGGGAGCTGTTTTTT
CASTRGLNTGELFF
>TRBV4-3|TRBJ2-1|many|TRBD1
TGCGCCAGCAGCCCCGAAGGACAGGGCTCCTACAATGAGCAGTTCTTC
CASSPEGQGSYNEQFF
>TRBV27|TRBJ1-5|many|TRBD1
TGTGCCAGCAGGGTACAGGGGGTGGAAGTCCGCGGTAGCAATCAGCCCCAGCATTTT
CASRVQGVEVRGSNQPQHF
>TRBV6-5|TRBJ2-2|NA|NA
TGTGCCAGCAGTTACTGGACCGGGGAGCTGTTTTTT
CASSYWTGELFF